Listed below are T cell receptor beta chains from one sample, sequenced in a study of shared clonotypes between healthy human individuals. Sequenced by immunoSEQ multiplex PCR; TCRdb stores in-frame clones only, minus some. Of some 1,600,000 clones listed, nearly 99% are singletons. Sequences were obtained from naive CD4+ T cells sorted from blood. These receptors were taken from a man under 40 in good health. CDR3s include the opening cysteine and the closing phenylalanine or tryptophan. D genes are given only for firm matches. Clone sizes are given selectively: once, few, many, or a class where the clone is expanded.

v_gene: TRBV19
abundance: -
d_gene: -
j_gene: TRBJ1-5
CDR3nt: TGTGCCAGTAGGTTAGGTGGGGGGAACAATCAGCCCCAGCATTTT
CDR3aa: CASRLGGGNNQPQHF

v_gene: TRBV28
abundance: -
d_gene: -
j_gene: TRBJ2-7
CDR3nt: TGTGCCAGCAGTTCCCCCGGGTCTCTCTCCTACGAGCAGTACTTC
CDR3aa: CASSSPGSLSYEQYF

v_gene: TRBV10-2
abundance: -
d_gene: TRBD1
j_gene: TRBJ1-2
CDR3nt: TGCGCCAGCAGCGGGACAGGGGGAAGCTATGGCTACACCTTC
CDR3aa: CASSGTGGSYGYTF

v_gene: TRBV27
abundance: -
d_gene: TRBD2
j_gene: TRBJ2-1
CDR3nt: TGTGCCAGCAGTTTACCGGGACTATATAATGAGCAGTTCTTC
CDR3aa: CASSLPGLYNEQFF

v_gene: TRBV5-4
abundance: once
d_gene: TRBD1
j_gene: TRBJ2-7
CDR3nt: TGTGCCAGCAGCTTCTCCCCTGACAGGGGCCACTACGAGCAGTACTTC
CDR3aa: CASSFSPDRGHYEQYF

v_gene: TRBV18
abundance: -
d_gene: -
j_gene: TRBJ1-5
CDR3nt: TGTGCCAGCTCACCAAGTCGGGGCAATCAGCCCCAGCATTTT
CDR3aa: CASSPSRGNQPQHF

v_gene: TRBV13
abundance: -
d_gene: TRBD1
j_gene: TRBJ2-7
CDR3nt: TGTGCCAGCAGCTCGGACAGGGTTTTGTCCGAGCAGTACTTC
CDR3aa: CASSSDRVLSEQYF

v_gene: TRBV28
abundance: -
d_gene: TRBD1
j_gene: TRBJ2-5
CDR3nt: TGTGCCAGCAGCCATCAGGGAAGGGGGCGACAAGAGACCCAGTACTTC
CDR3aa: CASSHQGRGRQETQYF

v_gene: TRBV28
abundance: -
d_gene: -
j_gene: TRBJ2-2
CDR3nt: TGTGCCAGCAGTTTACGACATCGGACCGGGGAGCTGTTTTTT
CDR3aa: CASSLRHRTGELFF

v_gene: TRBV2
abundance: -
d_gene: TRBD1
j_gene: TRBJ1-2
CDR3nt: TGTGCCAGCAGGACTGAACAGGGGAGCGGGTATGGCTACACCTTC
CDR3aa: CASRTEQGSGYGYTF

v_gene: TRBV7-9
abundance: -
d_gene: TRBD2
j_gene: TRBJ2-3
CDR3nt: TGTGCCAGCAGCTTCGGCGGGAGCTCAGATACGCAGTATTTT
CDR3aa: CASSFGGSSDTQYF

v_gene: TRBV27
abundance: -
d_gene: -
j_gene: TRBJ2-7
CDR3nt: TGTGCCAGCAGTCGGCAGGGAGTCGGCGAGCAGTACTTC
CDR3aa: CASSRQGVGEQYF

v_gene: TRBV28
abundance: -
d_gene: -
j_gene: TRBJ2-1
CDR3nt: TGTGCCAGCAAACAAAGTCTAAATGAGCAGTTCTTC
CDR3aa: CASKQSLNEQFF

v_gene: TRBV27
abundance: -
d_gene: -
j_gene: TRBJ2-1
CDR3nt: TGTGCCAGCAGTCAGGGCCCACCCTCCTACAATGAGCAGTTCTTC
CDR3aa: CASSQGPPSYNEQFF

v_gene: TRBV10-2
abundance: -
d_gene: TRBD2
j_gene: TRBJ2-7
CDR3nt: TGCGCCAGCAGTGAATCTAGCGGGAGGGTCGAGCAGTACTTC
CDR3aa: CASSESSGRVEQYF

v_gene: TRBV9
abundance: -
d_gene: -
j_gene: TRBJ2-7
CDR3nt: TGTGCCAGCAGCCCGGGGGAGTGGGGCGAGCAGTACTTC
CDR3aa: CASSPGEWGEQYF

v_gene: TRBV6-1
abundance: -
d_gene: TRBD1
j_gene: TRBJ1-5
CDR3nt: TGTGCCAGCAGCGGGACAGGGTTTCAGCCCCAGCATTTT
CDR3aa: CASSGTGFQPQHF

v_gene: TRBV30
abundance: -
d_gene: TRBD1
j_gene: TRBJ1-4
CDR3nt: TGTGCCTCCTCCTGGAAAGGACAGGGGCGTATTAATGAAAAACTGTTTTTT
CDR3aa: CASSWKGQGRINEKLFF

v_gene: TRBV15
abundance: -
d_gene: TRBD2
j_gene: TRBJ2-1
CDR3nt: TGTGCCACCAGCATTGGGACTAGCTCCTACAATGAGCAGTTCTTC
CDR3aa: CATSIGTSSYNEQFF

v_gene: TRBV28
abundance: -
d_gene: -
j_gene: TRBJ1-3
CDR3nt: TGTGCCAGCAGTTCTGGCGGGATCTCTGGAAACACCATATATTTT
CDR3aa: CASSSGGISGNTIYF

v_gene: TRBV2
abundance: once
d_gene: -
j_gene: TRBJ2-2
CDR3nt: TGTGCCAGCAGTGAGATTGGGGGACGATCGAACACCGGGGAGCTGTTTTTT
CDR3aa: CASSEIGGRSNTGELFF

v_gene: TRBV29-1
abundance: -
d_gene: -
j_gene: TRBJ1-1
CDR3nt: TGCAGCGTTGCAGACATTGTTTACACTGAAGCTTTCTTT
CDR3aa: CSVADIVYTEAFF

v_gene: TRBV5-1
abundance: once
d_gene: -
j_gene: TRBJ2-1
CDR3nt: TGCGCCAGCAGCTTGAGCAGTACCTACAATGAGCAGTTCTTC
CDR3aa: CASSLSSTYNEQFF

v_gene: TRBV7-9
abundance: -
d_gene: TRBD1
j_gene: TRBJ2-3
CDR3nt: TGTGCCAGCAGCCTGACAGGGGAGTTTACAGATACGCAGTATTTT
CDR3aa: CASSLTGEFTDTQYF

v_gene: TRBV28
abundance: -
d_gene: TRBD2
j_gene: TRBJ2-7
CDR3nt: TGTGCCAGCAGGGCAAGCGGGAGGGCCGGGTACGAGCAGTACTTC
CDR3aa: CASRASGRAGYEQYF

v_gene: TRBV5-4
abundance: -
d_gene: TRBD1
j_gene: TRBJ1-2
CDR3nt: TGTGCCAGCAGCGGCCGGGACAGGGGCCGCGGCGTGGGCTACACCTTC
CDR3aa: CASSGRDRGRGVGYTF

v_gene: TRBV7-8
abundance: -
d_gene: TRBD1
j_gene: TRBJ2-7
CDR3nt: TGTGCCAGCAGCCCCCGGGACAGGGCCTACGAGCAGTACTTC
CDR3aa: CASSPRDRAYEQYF

v_gene: TRBV5-4
abundance: -
d_gene: TRBD1
j_gene: TRBJ1-2
CDR3nt: TGTGCCAGCAGCCCTTACCGGACAGGGGGCAACTATGGCTACACCTTC
CDR3aa: CASSPYRTGGNYGYTF

v_gene: TRBV19
abundance: -
d_gene: -
j_gene: TRBJ2-3
CDR3nt: TGTGCCAGTAGACTAGCCAACACAGATACGCAGTATTTT
CDR3aa: CASRLANTDTQYF

v_gene: TRBV4-1
abundance: -
d_gene: -
j_gene: TRBJ2-5
CDR3nt: TGCGCCAGCAGCCCGGCCTCTAGGCTTGAAGGGACCCAGTACTTC
CDR3aa: CASSPASRLEGTQYF

v_gene: TRBV27
abundance: -
d_gene: TRBD2
j_gene: TRBJ2-1
CDR3nt: TGTGCCAGCAGGGGCGGGAGCTTCCTCCTGTACAATGAGCAGTTCTTC
CDR3aa: CASRGGSFLLYNEQFF

v_gene: TRBV7-9
abundance: -
d_gene: -
j_gene: TRBJ1-1
CDR3nt: TGTGCCAGCAGCTTAGGGGCTAGGAACACTGAAGCTTTCTTT
CDR3aa: CASSLGARNTEAFF

v_gene: TRBV5-1
abundance: -
d_gene: TRBD2
j_gene: TRBJ2-3
CDR3nt: TGCGCCAGCAGCTTGAGGAGGACTAGCGGGAGCAGCACAGATACGCAGTATTTT
CDR3aa: CASSLRRTSGSSTDTQYF

v_gene: TRBV29-1
abundance: -
d_gene: -
j_gene: TRBJ1-1
CDR3nt: TGCAGCGTGGGACGGATGAACACTGAAGCTTTCTTT
CDR3aa: CSVGRMNTEAFF

v_gene: TRBV19
abundance: -
d_gene: -
j_gene: TRBJ1-1
CDR3nt: TGTGCCAGTAGTAGTGGGACCGAGACTTTCTTT
CDR3aa: CASSSGTETFF

v_gene: TRBV5-1
abundance: -
d_gene: -
j_gene: TRBJ1-5
CDR3nt: TGCGCCAGCAGCTTGGATCCGAGCAATCAGCCCCAGCATTTT
CDR3aa: CASSLDPSNQPQHF

v_gene: TRBV19
abundance: -
d_gene: TRBD1
j_gene: TRBJ1-2
CDR3nt: TGTGCCAGTAGTATCTCGGGACAGGAGAACTATGGCTACACCTTC
CDR3aa: CASSISGQENYGYTF

v_gene: TRBV2
abundance: -
d_gene: -
j_gene: TRBJ1-5
CDR3nt: TGTGCCAGCAGGGCGGACGGAATTAATCAGCCCCAGCATTTT
CDR3aa: CASRADGINQPQHF

v_gene: TRBV19
abundance: -
d_gene: -
j_gene: TRBJ2-7
CDR3nt: TGTGCCAGTAGTATGGGCCCTCGGGTGGACTACGAGCAGTACTTC
CDR3aa: CASSMGPRVDYEQYF

v_gene: TRBV19
abundance: -
d_gene: TRBD2
j_gene: TRBJ2-5
CDR3nt: TGTGCCAGTAGTATAAGGGAGACTAGCGGGAGGGCGCAAGAGACCCAGTACTTC
CDR3aa: CASSIRETSGRAQETQYF